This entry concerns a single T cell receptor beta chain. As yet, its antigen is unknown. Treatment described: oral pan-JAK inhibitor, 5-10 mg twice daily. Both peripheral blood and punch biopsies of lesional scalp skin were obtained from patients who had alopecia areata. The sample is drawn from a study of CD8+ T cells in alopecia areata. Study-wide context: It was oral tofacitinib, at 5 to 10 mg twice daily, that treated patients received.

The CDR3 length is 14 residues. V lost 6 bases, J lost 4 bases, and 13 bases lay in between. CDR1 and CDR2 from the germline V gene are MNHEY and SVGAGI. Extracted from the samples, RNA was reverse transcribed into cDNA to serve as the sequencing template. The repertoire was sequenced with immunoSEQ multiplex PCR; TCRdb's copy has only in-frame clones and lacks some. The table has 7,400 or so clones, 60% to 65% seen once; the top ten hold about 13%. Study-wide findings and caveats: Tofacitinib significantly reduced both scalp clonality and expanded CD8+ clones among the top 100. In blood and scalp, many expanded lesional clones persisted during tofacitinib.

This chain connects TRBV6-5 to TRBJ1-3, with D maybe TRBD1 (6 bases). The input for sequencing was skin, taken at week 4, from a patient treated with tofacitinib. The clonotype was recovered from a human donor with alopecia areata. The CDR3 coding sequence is TGTGCCAGCAGGTCCGACAGGTTCGGAAACACCATATATTTT. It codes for CASRSDRFGNTIYF.